The 21 T cell receptor beta chains presented below share a single source sample, sequenced in a study of identifying expanded T cells in peripheral blood. Assay: immunoSEQ multiplex PCR; the TCRdb copy retains only in-frame clones and omits some. The sample carries approximately 94,000 clones, over 75% recorded once. The sample comprised blood. The origin of the receptors is a person aged 18 to 70 in good health.

The gene calls are TRBV7-7 and TRBJ2-1, with TRBD1 matching 11 bases. Germline CDR1 reads SSHAT; CDR2 reads FNYEAQ (reference sequence). J gave up 4 bases and V 4 bases, and 3 bases lay outside the gene matches. The CDR3 length is 15 residues. The CDR3 spells CASSSGTGGYNEQFF. CDR3 coding DNA: TGTGCCAGCAGCTCCGGGACAGGGGGGTACAATGAGCAGTTCTTC.

This chain uses TRBV4-3 with TRBJ2-7; D remains ambiguous. The CDR3 runs 13 residues. Germline loops: CDR1 LGHNA, CDR2 YSLEER. The V end was cut by 2 bases, the J end by 6 bases, with 11 bases between. The CDR3 nucleotides are TGCGCCAGCAGCCAATGGAGTCGGAGCGAGCAGTACTTC. Its protein is CASSQWSRSEQYF.

This sequence joins TRBV11-1 and TRBJ2-7; no clear D. This CDR3 spans 14 amino acids. V lost 4 bases, J lost 0 bases, and 10 bases lay in between. CDR1 is SGHAT, CDR2 FQDESV, per germline (reference sequence). The CDR3 reads CASSYLGFSYEQYF. In DNA, the CDR3 is TGTGCCAGCAGCTACCTGGGGTTCTCCTACGAGCAGTACTTC.

The rearrangement uses TRBV7-8 and TRBJ2-7, with D possibly being TRBD1 (6 bases). Trimming pared 4 bases from V and 3 bases from J, leaving 16 bases between. This CDR3 contains 15 residues. Germline V CDR1 and CDR2: SGHVS, FQNEAQ. CDR3 DNA sequence: TGTGCCAGCAGCTCCCAGGACAGCGGACACTACGAGCAGTACTTC. Amino acids: CASSSQDSGHYEQYF.

The CDR3 DNA follows: TGCGCCAGCAGCTTGGCCGCCAGAGGAGGGCGAGGTGAAAAACTGTTTTTT. Amino acids: CASSLAARGGRGEKLFF. J is TRBJ1-4 and V is TRBV5-1; no firm D call. Trimming stripped 0 bases from V and 7 bases from J, with 19 bases between. The CDR3 covers 17 residues. The germline V gene encodes CDR1 SGHRS and CDR2 YFSETQ.

This chain links TRBV19 with TRBJ2-5, with D perhaps matching TRBD1 (6 bases). The CDR3 totals 14 residues. CDR1 and CDR2 (germline): LNHDA, SQIVND (reference sequence). V lost 5 bases, J lost 5 bases, and 15 bases lay in between. This CDR3 reads CASSGQLLLETQYF. The CDR3 coding sequence is TGTGCCAGTAGTGGACAGCTTCTATTGGAGACCCAGTACTTC. The full variable domain, with the rest looked up from reference TRBV19 and TRBJ2-5, is DGGITQSPKYLFRKEGQNVTLSCEQNLNHDAMYWYRQDPGQGLRLIYYSQIVNDFQKGDIAEGYSVSREKKESFPLTVTSAQKNPTAFYLCASSGQLLLETQYFGPGTRLLVL.

The V call is TRBV11-3, the J call TRBJ1-1; no firm D call. CDR1 SGHNT and CDR2 YENEEA come from the germline V gene. The CDR3 has 13 residues. V was clipped by 5 bases and J by 1 base, with 8 bases between them. The CDR3 loop reads CASSRIQNTEAFF. CDR3 bases: TGTGCCAGCAGCCGAATCCAGAACACTGAAGCTTTCTTT.

The DNA of the CDR3 is TGTGCCTGGAGCAGACTAGCGTCTAGCACAGATACGCAGTATTTT. Translated: CAWSRLASSTDTQYF. The gene calls are TRBV30 and TRBJ2-3, with TRBD2 identical over 8 bases. Germline V lookup: CDR1 GTSNPN, CDR2 SVGIG (reference sequence). The CDR3 extends over 15 amino acids. Trimming removed 3 bases from V and 0 bases from J; junction bases left unmatched: 5.

V usage is TRBV5-5 and J usage is TRBJ1-1; 7 nucleotides agree with TRBD1. The CDR3 length is 15 residues. Germline trimming cut 4 bases from V and 1 base from J; bases unmatched to any gene: 7. The germline CDR1 and CDR2 sequences are SGHKS and YYEKEE (reference sequence). CDR3 bases: TGTGCCAGCAGCAGACAGGACAGGCGGAACACTGAAGCTTTCTTT. This translates into CASSRQDRRNTEAFF.

Only one count was recorded for this clone. V gene TRBV9 combines with J gene TRBJ2-6; maybe TRBD1 (5 bases). The V and J ends lost 0 bases and 0 bases respectively, with 10 bases between them. The CDR3 is 17 residues long. Germline CDR1 is SGDLS and CDR2 is YYNGEE. Here the CDR3 DNA reads TGTGCCAGCAGCGTAGCAGGGTCCAGCTCTGGGGCCAACGTCCTGACTTTC. Protein: CASSVAGSSSGANVLTF.

The chain links TRBV5-4 to TRBJ1-2, with D perhaps matching TRBD1 (5 bases). The CDR3 covers 12 residues. CDR1 SGHNT and CDR2 YYREEE come from the germline V gene (reference sequence). The ends were cut back, 3 bases at V and 8 bases at J, with 11 bases in the middle. CDR3 nucleotides: TGTGCCAGCAGCTCCGGGACGGAGGGCTACACCTTC. The encoded protein is CASSSGTEGYTF.

The V and J genes are TRBV11-2 and TRBJ1-1; the D is unclear. V lost 3 bases, J lost 7 bases, and 6 bases lay in between. The CDR3 spans 11 residues. Germline V gives CDR1 SGHAT, CDR2 FQNNGV. The DNA for the CDR3 is TGTGCCAGCAGCTTGGCAGTTGAAGCTTTCTTT. The encoded protein is CASSLAVEAFF.

CDR3 sequence reads: CASRPGDGAGELFF. CDR3 nucleotides: TGTGCCAGCAGACCAGGGGATGGGGCTGGGGAGCTGTTTTTT. V usage is TRBV6-6 and J usage is TRBJ2-2; TRBD1 is a possible D gene (6 bases). The germline CDR1 and CDR2 sequences are MNHNY and SVGAGI (reference sequence). The length of the CDR3 is 14 residues. Trimming shortened V by 6 bases and J by 8 bases, and 16 bases separated the two germline ends.

The chain employs TRBV7-3 and TRBJ2-5; D uncertain. CDR3 size: 13 residues. Germline lookup yields CDR1 SGHTA and CDR2 FQGTGA. Deletions cut 4 bases from V and 5 bases from J, with 11 bases between. The CDR3 region is CASSSGRTETQYF. The CDR3, as DNA: TGTGCCAGCAGCTCGGGTCGCACGGAGACCCAGTACTTC.

The rearrangement uses TRBV30 and TRBJ1-2; 10 nucleotides agree with TRBD1. Germline CDR1 GTSNPN, CDR2 SVGIG (reference sequence). J lost 7 bases, V lost 2 bases, and 7 bases had no gene match. This CDR3 contains 14 residues. CDR3 sequence (DNA): TGTGCCTGGAGTACGGACAGGGGGAACGGTGGCTACACCTTC. It encodes CAWSTDRGNGGYTF.

The chain employs TRBV6-6 and TRBJ1-2; D not resolved. The CDR3 consists of 14 residues. Trimming took 6 bases from V and 0 from J, leaving 11 bases between them. Germline V gene data show CDR1 as MNHNY and CDR2 as SVGAGI (reference sequence). The CDR3 reads CASRMASSNYGYTF. The CDR3 DNA is TGTGCCAGCAGAATGGCCAGCTCTAACTATGGCTACACCTTC.

The chain carries TRBV9 and TRBJ2-1, with a possible D match to TRBD1 (5 bases). This CDR3 is built from 12 residues. V was clipped by 6 bases and J by 5 bases, with 9 bases between them. Germline V gene sequence: CDR1 SGDLS, CDR2 YYNGEE. As DNA, the CDR3 is TGTGCCAGCATGGGGCACAACAATGAGCAGTTCTTC. Its translation: CASMGHNNEQFF.

For the CDR3, the DNA is TGCGCCAGCAGCCAAACGGAAACCGGGACCCAGAGCTCCTACAATGAGCAGTTCTTC. Protein product: CASSQTETGTQSSYNEQFF. V usage is TRBV4-1 and J usage is TRBJ2-1; perhaps D is TRBD1 or TRBD2 (5 bases each). V was pared by 2 bases and J by 0 bases, with 20 bases between. The germline gives CDR1 MGHRA, CDR2 YSYEKL. This CDR3 region has 19 residues.

The V gene is TRBV28, the J gene TRBJ2-1; 7 positions agree with TRBD1. Germline CDR1 reads MDHEN; CDR2 reads SYDVKM. V gave up 4 bases and J gave up 0 bases; unmatched junction bases: 6. The CDR3 has 16 residues. The CDR3 sequence is CASSSAGGGSYNEQFF. CDR3 coding DNA: TGTGCCAGCAGTTCAGCAGGGGGTGGCTCCTACAATGAGCAGTTCTTC.

V and J are TRBV21-1 and TRBJ1-4. TRBV21-1 is described as a pseudogene. The CDR3 sequence is 17 residues long. In DNA form, the CDR3 reads TGTGCCAGCAGCAAAGATGGAGTACACGCAACTAATGAAAAACTGTTTTTT. Translating gives CASSKDGVHATNEKLFF.

The rearrangement links TRBV30 to TRBJ1-2; no firm D call. Germline assignment: CDR1 GTSNPN and CDR2 SVGIG (reference sequence). The V end was cut by 4 bases, the J end by 8 bases, with 17 bases between. This CDR3 is built from 13 residues. The CDR3 coding sequence is TGTGCCTGGAACCGAGCGCAGACCCTGGGCTACACCTTC. Protein product: CAWNRAQTLGYTF.